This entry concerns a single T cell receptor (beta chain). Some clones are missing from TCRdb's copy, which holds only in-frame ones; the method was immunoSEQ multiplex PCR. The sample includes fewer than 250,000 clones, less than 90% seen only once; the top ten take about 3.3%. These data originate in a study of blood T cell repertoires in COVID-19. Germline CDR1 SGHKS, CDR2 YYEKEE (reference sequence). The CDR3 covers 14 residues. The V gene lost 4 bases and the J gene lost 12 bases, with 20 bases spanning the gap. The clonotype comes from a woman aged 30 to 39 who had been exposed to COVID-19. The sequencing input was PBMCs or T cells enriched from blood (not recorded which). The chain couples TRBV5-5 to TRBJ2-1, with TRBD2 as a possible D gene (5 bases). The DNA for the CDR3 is TGTGCCAGCAGCCCTCCACCTGGCTCTCGGGGGCAGTTCTTC. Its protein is CASSPPPGSRGQFF.